These 8 T cell receptor beta chains came from one sample sequenced in a study of glioma-infiltrating T cells. Amplification of TCR alpha and beta CDR3 regions from RNA used iRepertoire nested multiplex PCR. TCRdb redid the calling of the multiplex PCR reads with MiXCR, one entry per CDR3 protein. The repertoire consists of 20,000 to 25,000 distinct CDR3 sequences, with 20% to 25% occurring once and the leading ten covering 10% to 15%. Sequencing input: glioma tissue, nonneoplastic brain tissue, or PBMCs (not recorded which). The origin of the receptors is a human donor with low-grade glioma or glioblastoma, undergoing nonglioma brain surgery, or in good health (not recorded which).

In its sample, this clonotype is medium-sized. The J gene is TRBJ2-5, the V gene TRBV6-1; 13 nucleotides align to TRBD2. The CDR3 runs to 16 residues. CDR1 MNHNS and CDR2 SASEGT come from the germline V gene. The V segment lost 7 bases and the J segment 2 bases; nucleotides outside the gene matches: 7. CDR3 bases: TGTGCCAGCAAACTCACTAGCGGGGGGGCTCAAGAGACCCAGTACTTC. Encoded protein: CASKLTSGGAQETQYF.

A remark on this clonotype: Possible read error: a much larger clone is one base away. In DNA form, the CDR3 reads TGCAGTGCTTCCCGGGACAAAAATCAGCCCCAGCATTTT. Protein product: CSASRDKNQPQHF. This chain connects TRBV20-1 to TRBJ1-5; the D gene is possibly TRBD1 (6 bases). Germline assignment: CDR1 DFQATT and CDR2 SNEGSKA (reference sequence). The CDR3 covers 13 residues. Trimming took off 5 bases at V and 4 bases at J, with 12 bases between the two ends.

This clonotype was seen ten or more times. The germline gene is not matched at one end of the junction; a read error may be the cause. V usage is TRBV7-7 and J usage is TRBJ2-3; D gene uncertain. The germline V gene has CDR1 SSHAT and CDR2 FNYEAQ (reference sequence). This CDR3 contains 13 residues. The CDR3 region is CASSLYGQDTQYF. DNA of the CDR3: TGTGCTAGCAGCTTGTACGGGCAAGATACGCAGTATTTT.

On this clonotype itself: A much larger clone differs by one base, so this may be a read error. V and J are TRBV2 and TRBJ1-1; the D is unclear. The CDR3 consists of 11 residues. The germline gives CDR1 SNHLY, CDR2 FYNNEI. The CDR3 bases are TGTGCCGGCAGTGAAGTGTTGGAAGCTTTCTTT. Protein sequence: CAGSEVLEAFF.

On this clonotype: This may be a read error, as it is one base from a much larger clone. The CDR3 sequence is CAASDPSRTNEQFF. The DNA of the CDR3 is TGTGCCGCCAGTGACCCCTCTAGGACGAATGAGCAGTTCTTC. This sequence joins TRBV6-1 and TRBJ2-1; D unclear. The CDR3 spans 14 residues. V was clipped by 11 bases and J by 7 bases, with 21 bases between them. Per the germline V gene, CDR1 is MNHNS and CDR2 is SASEGT.

About this clonotype itself: A much larger clone sits a single nucleotide away, making a read error possible. This chain links TRBV27 with TRBJ1-1; 7 bases are shared with TRBD1. CDR3 length: 15 amino acids. The germline gives CDR1 MNHEY, CDR2 SMNVEV (reference sequence). For the CDR3, the DNA is TGTGCCAGCAGGGATACAGGGGAGTTGAACACTAAAGCTTTCTTT. The encoded protein is CASRDTGELNTKAFF.

This clonotype showed up many times. V usage is TRBV10-2 and J usage is TRBJ1-1; maybe TRBD1 (5 bases). Germline V gene lookup returns CDR1 WSHSY and CDR2 SAAADI. V was pared by 5 bases and J by 5 bases, with 12 bases between. The CDR3 totals 13 residues. The CDR3 nucleotides are TGCGCCAGCAGTCTCTGGGAGGGGACTGAAGCTTTCTTT. Translated, it gives CASSLWEGTEAFF.

This clonotype was counted at least ten times. This chain joins TRBV11-3 and TRBJ1-5, with a possible D match to TRBD1 (5 bases). The V and J ends lost 4 bases and 3 bases respectively, with 10 bases between them. Germline V CDR1 and CDR2: SGHNT, YENEEA. The CDR3 consists of 14 residues. In DNA, the CDR3 is TGTGCCAGCAGCTCGGCAGGGTCCAATCAGCCCCAGCATTTT. Its translation: CASSSAGSNQPQHF.